This TCR beta chain comes out of a study of cytomegalovirus exposure and HLA in healthy donors. General study points: Prediction of most subjects' HLA-A and HLA-B alleles by TCR beta sequences was reportedly accurate.

For this clone: Its specificity is not known.

J lost 4 bases, V lost 0 bases, and 4 bases had no gene match. This CDR3 is built from 15 residues. Germline-derived CDR1 and CDR2 are SGDLS and YYNGEE. Amplification used 60 Vbeta primers and 13 Jbeta primers. Using immunoSEQ multiplex PCR, the repertoire was profiled, and TCRdb retains in-frame clones only, with some absent. The profile shows about 200,000 clones, about 77% of them singletons. The source is a woman aged 30 to 39 in good health and CMV-seronegative. V usage is TRBV9 and J usage is TRBJ2-1, with 7 bases fitting TRBD1. The sample consisted of PBMCs. The CDR3 spells CASSVDGTEYNEQFF. The CDR3 DNA reads TGTGCCAGCAGCGTAGACGGGACAGAATACAATGAGCAGTTCTTC.